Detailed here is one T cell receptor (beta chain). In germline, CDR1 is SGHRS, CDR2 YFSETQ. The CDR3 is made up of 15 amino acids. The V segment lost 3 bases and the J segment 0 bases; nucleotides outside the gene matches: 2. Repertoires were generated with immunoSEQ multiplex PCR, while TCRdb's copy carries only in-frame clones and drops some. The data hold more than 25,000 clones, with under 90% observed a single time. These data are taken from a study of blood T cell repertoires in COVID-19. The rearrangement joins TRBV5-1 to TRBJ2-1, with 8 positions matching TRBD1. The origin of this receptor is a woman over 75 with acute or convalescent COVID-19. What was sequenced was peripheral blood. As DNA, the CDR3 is TGCGCCAGCAGCTCAGGACAGGGCTCCTACAATGAGCAGTTCTTC. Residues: CASSSGQGSYNEQFF.